A selection of T cell receptor beta chains follows, all from one sample in a study of blood T cell repertoires in COVID-19. Here immunoSEQ multiplex PCR was the method, and the copy in TCRdb shows in-frame clones only, minus some. The sample lists about 210,000 clones, 88% occurring once. Sequenced: peripheral blood. These TCRs come from a man in his 70s with acute or convalescent COVID-19. CDR3s include the opening cysteine and the closing phenylalanine or tryptophan. Each record gives: D gene, CDR3 length, V gene, CDR3 protein. D genes are given only for firm matches.

D gene: .; CDR3 length: 13; V gene: TRBV27; CDR3 protein: CASSLNSNYGYTF
D gene: .; CDR3 length: 15; V gene: TRBV19; CDR3 protein: CASSITGTHTGELFF
D gene: .; CDR3 length: 17; V gene: TRBV19; CDR3 protein: CASSVPPGRALHTEAFF
D gene: .; CDR3 length: 14; V gene: TRBV7-3; CDR3 protein: CASSLGGSYNEQFF
D gene: .; CDR3 length: 10; V gene: TRBV20-1; CDR3 protein: CSAGADEQYF
D gene: TRBD2; CDR3 length: 14; V gene: TRBV29-1; CDR3 protein: CSVDGTSSYNEQFF
D gene: TRBD1; CDR3 length: 13; V gene: TRBV5-6; CDR3 protein: CASSSGTGGGYTF
D gene: TRBD1; CDR3 length: 14; V gene: TRBV10-2; CDR3 protein: CASKDRASGNTIYF
D gene: .; CDR3 length: 14; V gene: TRBV28; CDR3 protein: CASSSVRILYEQYF
D gene: TRBD2; CDR3 length: 16; V gene: TRBV11-2; CDR3 protein: CASSPSGTSGNYEQYF
D gene: .; CDR3 length: 16; V gene: TRBV11-3; CDR3 protein: CASSLRSRGDGGEQFF
D gene: .; CDR3 length: 15; V gene: TRBV7-2; CDR3 protein: CASSLVLARQETQYF
D gene: TRBD1; CDR3 length: 17; V gene: TRBV5-5; CDR3 protein: CASSLGARDRYNSPLHF
D gene: TRBD1; CDR3 length: 15; V gene: TRBV9; CDR3 protein: CASSEQGANTGELFF
D gene: .; CDR3 length: 14; V gene: TRBV28; CDR3 protein: CASSLRAGGYGYTF
D gene: .; CDR3 length: 15; V gene: TRBV5-8; CDR3 protein: CASSLPGDWNTEAFF
D gene: .; CDR3 length: 11; V gene: TRBV19; CDR3 protein: CASTSRYGYTF
D gene: TRBD2; CDR3 length: 15; V gene: TRBV2; CDR3 protein: CASSELSGGYNEQFF
D gene: .; CDR3 length: 13; V gene: TRBV7-3; CDR3 protein: CASRPGGNYGYTF
D gene: .; CDR3 length: 13; V gene: TRBV28; CDR3 protein: CASSGGVSYEQYF
D gene: .; CDR3 length: 14; V gene: TRBV18; CDR3 protein: CASSQGREGQPQHF
D gene: TRBD1; CDR3 length: 17; V gene: TRBV18; CDR3 protein: CASSPAATGADTGELFF
D gene: .; CDR3 length: 14; V gene: TRBV6-5; CDR3 protein: CASSLRTTTGELFF
D gene: TRBD2; CDR3 length: 16; V gene: TRBV5-1; CDR3 protein: CASSLPGTISTDTQYF
D gene: .; CDR3 length: 14; V gene: TRBV5-5; CDR3 protein: CASSSRDINSPLHF
D gene: .; CDR3 length: 17; V gene: TRBV19; CDR3 protein: CASSTGDTGTISVAQHF
D gene: TRBD1; CDR3 length: 15; V gene: TRBV10-3; CDR3 protein: CAIRPGQERNQPQHF
D gene: .; CDR3 length: 13; V gene: TRBV18; CDR3 protein: CASSPRTNTEAFF
D gene: .; CDR3 length: 15; V gene: TRBV5-5; CDR3 protein: CASSLLATNTGELFF
D gene: .; CDR3 length: 12; V gene: TRBV27; CDR3 protein: CASSLQGREQFF
D gene: TRBD1; CDR3 length: 15; V gene: TRBV11-3; CDR3 protein: CASSVGTGSGNTIYF
D gene: .; CDR3 length: 15; V gene: TRBV5-1; CDR3 protein: CASSLGEGWNTEAFF
D gene: .; CDR3 length: 11; V gene: TRBV20-1; CDR3 protein: CSASGYNEQFF
D gene: TRBD2; CDR3 length: 21; V gene: TRBV5-1; CDR3 protein: CASSPKGQRRTSGRARDTQYF
D gene: .; CDR3 length: 13; V gene: TRBV5-1; CDR3 protein: CASSLSSGNTIYF
D gene: .; CDR3 length: 14; V gene: TRBV5-1; CDR3 protein: CASSLVEPNYGYTF
D gene: TRBD1; CDR3 length: 15; V gene: TRBV2; CDR3 protein: CASTRMGQENTEAFF
D gene: .; CDR3 length: 15; V gene: TRBV27; CDR3 protein: CASSRDFFRANVLTF
D gene: .; CDR3 length: 15; V gene: TRBV3-1/TRBV3-2; CDR3 protein: CASSHLGQSSYEQYF
D gene: .; CDR3 length: 15; V gene: TRBV28; CDR3 protein: CASSFPGQGGTEAFF
D gene: TRBD1; CDR3 length: 15; V gene: TRBV28; CDR3 protein: CASSHPGQGSDEQYF
D gene: .; CDR3 length: 14; V gene: TRBV7-8; CDR3 protein: CAAATRWGTDTQYF
D gene: TRBD2; CDR3 length: 14; V gene: TRBV6-5; CDR3 protein: CASSPTSGSHEQFF
D gene: .; CDR3 length: 13; V gene: TRBV6-2/TRBV6-3; CDR3 protein: CASSPEQHEKLFF
D gene: .; CDR3 length: 12; V gene: TRBV5-1; CDR3 protein: CASSFGTDTQYF
D gene: TRBD1; CDR3 length: 14; V gene: TRBV29-1; CDR3 protein: CSVVKQGVADTQYF
D gene: TRBD2; CDR3 length: 17; V gene: TRBV5-1; CDR3 protein: CASSLPTSGRSYNEQFF
D gene: .; CDR3 length: 13; V gene: TRBV12-3/TRBV12-4; CDR3 protein: CASSRLWGDQAFF
D gene: .; CDR3 length: 15; V gene: TRBV4-1; CDR3 protein: CASSHSSPNTGELFF
D gene: .; CDR3 length: 16; V gene: TRBV3-1/TRBV3-2; CDR3 protein: CASSQEVTRLYNEQFF
D gene: .; CDR3 length: 15; V gene: TRBV30; CDR3 protein: CAWTPRTVPNTEAFF
D gene: TRBD1; CDR3 length: 15; V gene: TRBV19; CDR3 protein: CASSISGGGNQPQHF
D gene: .; CDR3 length: 12; V gene: TRBV15; CDR3 protein: CATSRDRSEAFF
D gene: .; CDR3 length: 11; V gene: TRBV6-6; CDR3 protein: CASSYARKQFF
D gene: .; CDR3 length: 13; V gene: TRBV19; CDR3 protein: CASSTWGQETQYF
D gene: TRBD2; CDR3 length: 12; V gene: TRBV4-1; CDR3 protein: CASSQGGETQYF
D gene: TRBD2; CDR3 length: 14; V gene: TRBV7-3; CDR3 protein: CASSPGGGSYEQYF